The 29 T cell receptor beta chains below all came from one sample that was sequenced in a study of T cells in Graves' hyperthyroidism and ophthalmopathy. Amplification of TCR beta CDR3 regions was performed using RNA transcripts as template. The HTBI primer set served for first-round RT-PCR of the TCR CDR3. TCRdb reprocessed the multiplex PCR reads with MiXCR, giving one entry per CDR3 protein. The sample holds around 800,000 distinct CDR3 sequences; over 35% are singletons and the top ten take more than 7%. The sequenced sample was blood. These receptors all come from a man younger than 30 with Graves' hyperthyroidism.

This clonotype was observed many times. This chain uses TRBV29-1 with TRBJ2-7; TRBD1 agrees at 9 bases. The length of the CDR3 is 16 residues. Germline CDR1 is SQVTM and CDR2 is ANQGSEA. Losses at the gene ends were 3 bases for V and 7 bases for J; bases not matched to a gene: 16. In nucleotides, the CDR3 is TGCAGCGTTGAGGAGAGCGCCGGGACAGGGATGGAGGAGCAGTACTTC. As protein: CSVEESAGTGMEEQYF.

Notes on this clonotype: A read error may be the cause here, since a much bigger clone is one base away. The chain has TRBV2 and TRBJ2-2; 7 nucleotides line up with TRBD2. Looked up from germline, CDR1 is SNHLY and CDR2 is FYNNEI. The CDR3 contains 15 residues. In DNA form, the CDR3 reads TGTGTGGCGGGGAGAGCGGGGTCGGTCACCGGGGAGCTGTTTTTT. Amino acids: CVAGRAGSVTGELFF. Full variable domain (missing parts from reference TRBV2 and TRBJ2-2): EPEVTQTPSHQVTQMGQEVILRCVPISNHLYFYWYRQILGQKVEFLVSFYNNEISEKSEIFDDQFSVERPDGSNFTLKIRSTKLEDSAMYFCVAGRAGSVTGELFFGEGSRLTVL.

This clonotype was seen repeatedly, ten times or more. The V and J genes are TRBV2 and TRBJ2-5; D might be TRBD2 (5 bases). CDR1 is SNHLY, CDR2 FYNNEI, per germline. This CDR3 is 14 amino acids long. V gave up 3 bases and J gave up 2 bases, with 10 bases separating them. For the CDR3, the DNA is TGTGCCAGCAGTGATGAGGGTTGGCAAGAGACCCAGTACTTC. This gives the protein CASSDEGWQETQYF.

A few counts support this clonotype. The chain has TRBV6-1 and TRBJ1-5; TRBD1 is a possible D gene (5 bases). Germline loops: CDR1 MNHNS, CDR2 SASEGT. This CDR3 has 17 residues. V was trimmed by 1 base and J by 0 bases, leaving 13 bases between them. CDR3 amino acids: CASSEVSTDSSNQPQHF. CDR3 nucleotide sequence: TGTGCCAGCAGTGAAGTCTCGACAGACTCTAGCAATCAGCCCCAGCATTTT.

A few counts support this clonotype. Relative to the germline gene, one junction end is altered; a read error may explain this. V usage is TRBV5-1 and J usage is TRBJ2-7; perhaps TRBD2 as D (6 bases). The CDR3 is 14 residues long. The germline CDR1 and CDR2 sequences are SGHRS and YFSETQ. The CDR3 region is CASSGSWDLYEQYF. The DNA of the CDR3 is TGTGCCAGCAGCGGGTCCTGGGATTTATACGAGCAGTACTTC. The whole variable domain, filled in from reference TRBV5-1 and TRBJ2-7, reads KAGVTQTPRYLIKTRGQQVTLSCSPISGHRSVSWYQQTPGQGLQFLFEYFSETQRNKGNFPGRFSGRQFSNSRSEMNVSTLELGDSALYLCASSGSWDLYEQYFGPGTRLTVT.

The CDR3 region has the DNA TGTGCCAGCACCTTACTAGCGGGGGTTCCAGAGACCCAGTACTTC. As protein: CASTLLAGVPETQYF. The V gene is TRBV6-1, the J gene TRBJ2-5; 11 nucleotides match TRBD2. This CDR3 has 15 residues. The J segment lost 4 bases and the V segment lost 7 bases, leaving 8 bases of the junction unmatched. Germline V gives CDR1 MNHNS, CDR2 SASEGT.

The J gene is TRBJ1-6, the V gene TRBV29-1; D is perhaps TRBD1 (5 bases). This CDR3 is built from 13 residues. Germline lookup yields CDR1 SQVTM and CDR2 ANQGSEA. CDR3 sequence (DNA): TGCAGTGCCCTTCAGTTAGGGGCTTCACCCCTCCACTTT. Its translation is CSALQLGASPLHF.

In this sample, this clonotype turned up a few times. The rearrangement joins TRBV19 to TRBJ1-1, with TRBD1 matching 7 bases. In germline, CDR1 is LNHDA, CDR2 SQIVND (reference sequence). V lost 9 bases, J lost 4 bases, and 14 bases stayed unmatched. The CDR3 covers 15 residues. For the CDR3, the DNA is TGTGCCAGCCTACCAGGGGGTCTCCTCGGCACTGAAGCTTTCTTT. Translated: CASLPGGLLGTEAFF.

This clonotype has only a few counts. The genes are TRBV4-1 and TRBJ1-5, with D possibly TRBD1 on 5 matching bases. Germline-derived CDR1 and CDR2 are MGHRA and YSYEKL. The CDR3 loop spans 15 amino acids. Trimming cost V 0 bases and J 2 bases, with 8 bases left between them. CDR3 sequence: CASSQDQQGNQPQHF. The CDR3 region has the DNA TGCGCCAGCAGCCAAGATCAACAGGGCAATCAGCCCCAGCATTTT.

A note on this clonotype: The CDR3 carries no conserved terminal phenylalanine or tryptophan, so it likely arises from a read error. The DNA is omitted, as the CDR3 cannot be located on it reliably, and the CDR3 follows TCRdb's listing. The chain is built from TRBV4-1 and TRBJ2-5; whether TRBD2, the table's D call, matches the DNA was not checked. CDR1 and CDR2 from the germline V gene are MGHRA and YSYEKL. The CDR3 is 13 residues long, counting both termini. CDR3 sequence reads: CASSQTPWGDLVV.

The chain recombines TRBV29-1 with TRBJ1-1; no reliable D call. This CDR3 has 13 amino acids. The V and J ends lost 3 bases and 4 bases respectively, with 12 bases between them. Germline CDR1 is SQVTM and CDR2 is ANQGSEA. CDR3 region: CSVDDGRATEAFF. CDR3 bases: TGCAGCGTTGATGACGGGAGGGCCACTGAAGCTTTCTTT.

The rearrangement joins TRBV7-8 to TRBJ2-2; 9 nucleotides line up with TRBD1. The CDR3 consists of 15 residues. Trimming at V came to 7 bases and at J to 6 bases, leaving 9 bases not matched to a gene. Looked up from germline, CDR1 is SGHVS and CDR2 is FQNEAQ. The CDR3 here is CASKREGQGPGELFF. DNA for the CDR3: TGTGCCAGCAAGCGAGAGGGACAGGGTCCCGGGGAGCTGTTTTTT.

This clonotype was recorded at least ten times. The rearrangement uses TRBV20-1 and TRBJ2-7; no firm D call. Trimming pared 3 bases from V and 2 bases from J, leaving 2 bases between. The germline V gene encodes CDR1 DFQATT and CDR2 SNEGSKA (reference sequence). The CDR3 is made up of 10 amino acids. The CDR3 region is CSARAYEQYF. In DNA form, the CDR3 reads TGCAGTGCTAGGGCCTACGAGCAGTACTTC.

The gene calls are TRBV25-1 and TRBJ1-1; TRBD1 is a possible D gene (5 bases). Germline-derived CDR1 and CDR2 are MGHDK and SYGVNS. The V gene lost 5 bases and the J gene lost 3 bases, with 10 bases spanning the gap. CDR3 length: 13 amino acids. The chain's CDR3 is CASSYWGHTEAFF. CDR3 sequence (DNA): TGTGCCAGCAGTTATTGGGGACACACTGAAGCTTTCTTT.

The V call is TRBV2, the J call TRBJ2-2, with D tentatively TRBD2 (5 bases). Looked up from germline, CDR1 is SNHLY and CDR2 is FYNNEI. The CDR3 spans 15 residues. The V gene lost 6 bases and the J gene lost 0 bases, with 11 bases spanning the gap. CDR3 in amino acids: CASSGETTNTGELFF. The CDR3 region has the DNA TGTGCCAGCAGCGGGGAGACGACGAACACCGGGGAGCTGTTTTTT.

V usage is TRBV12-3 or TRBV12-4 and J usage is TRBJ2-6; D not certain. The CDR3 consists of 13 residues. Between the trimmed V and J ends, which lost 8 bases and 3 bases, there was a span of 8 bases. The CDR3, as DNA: TGTGCCAGCGGGCCTAGTGGGGCCAACGTCCTGACTTTC. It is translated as CASGPSGANVLTF.

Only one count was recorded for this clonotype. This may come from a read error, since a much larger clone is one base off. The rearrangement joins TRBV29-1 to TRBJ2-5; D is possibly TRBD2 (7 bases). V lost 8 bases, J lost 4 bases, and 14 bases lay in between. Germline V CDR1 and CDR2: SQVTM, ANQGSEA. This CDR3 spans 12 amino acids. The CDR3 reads CSSSGGRETQYF. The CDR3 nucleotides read TGCAGCTCCTCCGGGGGGCGAGAGACCCAGTACTTC.

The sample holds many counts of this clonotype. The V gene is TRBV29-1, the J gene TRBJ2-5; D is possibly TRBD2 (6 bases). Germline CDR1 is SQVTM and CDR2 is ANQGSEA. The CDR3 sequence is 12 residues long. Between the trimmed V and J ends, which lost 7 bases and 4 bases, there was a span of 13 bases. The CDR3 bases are TGCAGCGCCGGGGGACTGGGAGAGACCCAGTACTTC. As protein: CSAGGLGETQYF.

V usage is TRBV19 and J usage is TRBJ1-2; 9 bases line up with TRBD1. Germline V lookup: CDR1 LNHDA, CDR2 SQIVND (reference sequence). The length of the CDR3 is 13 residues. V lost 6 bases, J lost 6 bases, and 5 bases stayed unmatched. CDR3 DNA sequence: TGTGCCAGTAGATATACAGGGGGCAATGGCTACACCTTC. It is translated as CASRYTGGNGYTF.

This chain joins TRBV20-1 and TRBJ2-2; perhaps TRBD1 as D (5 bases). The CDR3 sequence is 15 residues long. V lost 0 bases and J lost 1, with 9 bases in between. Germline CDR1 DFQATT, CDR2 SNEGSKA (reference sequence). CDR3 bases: TGCAGTGCTAGAGATCCTGACAGGAACACCGGGGAGCTGTTTTTT. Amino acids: CSARDPDRNTGELFF.

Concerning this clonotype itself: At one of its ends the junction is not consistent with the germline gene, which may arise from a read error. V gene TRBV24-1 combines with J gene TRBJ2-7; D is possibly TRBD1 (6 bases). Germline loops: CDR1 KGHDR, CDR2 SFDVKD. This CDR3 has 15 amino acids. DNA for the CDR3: TGTGCCAGCAGTCCCATAACAGGGTTGGTCTACGAGCAGTACTTC. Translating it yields CASSPITGLVYEQYF.

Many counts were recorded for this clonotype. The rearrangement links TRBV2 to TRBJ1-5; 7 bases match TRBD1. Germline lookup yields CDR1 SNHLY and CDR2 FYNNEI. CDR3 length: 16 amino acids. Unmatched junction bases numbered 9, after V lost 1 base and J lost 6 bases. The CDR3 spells CASSEGRGSASQPQHF. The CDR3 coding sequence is TGTGCCAGCAGTGAAGGCAGGGGGTCTGCGAGTCAGCCCCAGCATTTT.

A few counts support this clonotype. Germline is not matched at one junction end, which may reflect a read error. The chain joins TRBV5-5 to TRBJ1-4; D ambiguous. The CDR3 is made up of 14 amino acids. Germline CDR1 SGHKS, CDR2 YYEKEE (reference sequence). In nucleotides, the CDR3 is TGCGCCAGCAGCCAGGCCCGTGGGATTGAAAAACTGTTTTTT. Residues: CASSQARGIEKLFF.

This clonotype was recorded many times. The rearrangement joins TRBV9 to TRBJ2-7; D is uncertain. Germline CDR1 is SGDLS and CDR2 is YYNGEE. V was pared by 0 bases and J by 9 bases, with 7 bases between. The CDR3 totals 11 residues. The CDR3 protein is CASSVVIVQYF. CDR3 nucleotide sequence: TGTGCCAGCAGCGTAGTAATTGTGCAGTACTTC.

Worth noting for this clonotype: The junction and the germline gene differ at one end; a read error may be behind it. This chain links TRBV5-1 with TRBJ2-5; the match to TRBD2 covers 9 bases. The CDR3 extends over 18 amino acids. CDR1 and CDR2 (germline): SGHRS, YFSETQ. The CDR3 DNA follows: TGTGCCAGCAGCCAAGAGGTCGGTGCGGGAGGGGACGAAGAGACCCAGTACTTC. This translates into CASSQEVGAGGDEETQYF.

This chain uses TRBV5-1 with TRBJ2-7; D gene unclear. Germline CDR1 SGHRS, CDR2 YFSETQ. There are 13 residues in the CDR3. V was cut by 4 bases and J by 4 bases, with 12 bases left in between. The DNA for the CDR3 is TGCGCCAGCAGCACCGGTCCCGAGTACGAGCAGTACTTC. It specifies CASSTGPEYEQYF.

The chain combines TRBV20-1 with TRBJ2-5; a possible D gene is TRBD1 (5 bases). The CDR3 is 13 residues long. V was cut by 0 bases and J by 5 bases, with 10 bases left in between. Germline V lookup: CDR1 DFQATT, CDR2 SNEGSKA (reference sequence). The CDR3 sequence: CSARDQGRETQYF. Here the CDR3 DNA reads TGCAGTGCTAGAGACCAGGGTCGTGAGACCCAGTACTTC.

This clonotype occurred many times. DNA of the CDR3: TGCAGCGTTGAAGACGGCAGGGCGGACGAGCAGTACTTC. Its protein is CSVEDGRADEQYF. The chain links TRBV29-1 to TRBJ2-7, with TRBD1 as a possible D gene (5 bases). The germline V and J ends were trimmed by 0 bases and 5 bases, with 11 bases remaining between them. The V gene's germline CDR1 is SQVTM and CDR2 ANQGSEA. This CDR3 is 13 amino acids long.

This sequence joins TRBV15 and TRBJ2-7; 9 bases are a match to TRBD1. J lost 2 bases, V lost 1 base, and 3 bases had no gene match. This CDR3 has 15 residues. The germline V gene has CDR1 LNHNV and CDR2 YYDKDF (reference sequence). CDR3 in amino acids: CATSRAGQGTYEQYF. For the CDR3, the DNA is TGTGCCACCAGCAGAGCGGGACAGGGTACCTACGAGCAGTACTTC.